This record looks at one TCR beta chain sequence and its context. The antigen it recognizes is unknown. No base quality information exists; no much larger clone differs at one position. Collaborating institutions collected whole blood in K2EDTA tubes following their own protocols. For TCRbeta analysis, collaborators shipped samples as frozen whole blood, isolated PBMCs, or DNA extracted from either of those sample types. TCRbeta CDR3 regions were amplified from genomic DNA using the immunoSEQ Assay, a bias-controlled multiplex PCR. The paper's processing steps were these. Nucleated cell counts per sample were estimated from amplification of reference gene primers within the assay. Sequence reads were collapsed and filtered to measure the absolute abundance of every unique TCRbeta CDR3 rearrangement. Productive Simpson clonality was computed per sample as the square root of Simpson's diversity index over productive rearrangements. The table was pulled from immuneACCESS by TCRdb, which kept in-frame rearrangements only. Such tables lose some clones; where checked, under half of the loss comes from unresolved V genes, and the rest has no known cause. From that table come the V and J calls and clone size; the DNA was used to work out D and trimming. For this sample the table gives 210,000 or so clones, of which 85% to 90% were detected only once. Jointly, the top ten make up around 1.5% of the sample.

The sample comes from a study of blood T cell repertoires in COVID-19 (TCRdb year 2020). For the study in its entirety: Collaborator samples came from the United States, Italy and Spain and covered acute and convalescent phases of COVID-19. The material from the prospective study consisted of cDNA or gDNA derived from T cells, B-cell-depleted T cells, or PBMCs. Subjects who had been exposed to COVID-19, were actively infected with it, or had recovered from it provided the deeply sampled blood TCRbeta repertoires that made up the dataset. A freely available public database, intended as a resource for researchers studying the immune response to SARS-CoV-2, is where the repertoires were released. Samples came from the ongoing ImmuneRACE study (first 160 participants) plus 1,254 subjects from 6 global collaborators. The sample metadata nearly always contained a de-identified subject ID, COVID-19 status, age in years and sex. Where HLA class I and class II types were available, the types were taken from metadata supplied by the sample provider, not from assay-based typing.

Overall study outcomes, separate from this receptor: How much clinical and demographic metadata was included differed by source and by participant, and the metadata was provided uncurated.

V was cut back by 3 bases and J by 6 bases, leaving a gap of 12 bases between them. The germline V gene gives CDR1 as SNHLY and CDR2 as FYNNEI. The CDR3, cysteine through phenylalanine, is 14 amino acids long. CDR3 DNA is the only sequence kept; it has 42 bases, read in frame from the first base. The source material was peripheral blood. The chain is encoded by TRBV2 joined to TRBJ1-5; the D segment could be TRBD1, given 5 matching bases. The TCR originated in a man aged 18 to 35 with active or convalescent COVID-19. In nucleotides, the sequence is TGTGCCAGCAGTGATCCAGGGAGGGGTCAGCCCCAGCATTTT. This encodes CASSDPGRGQPQHF.